This TCR beta chain was sequenced for a study of blood T cell repertoires in COVID-19. Whole-study context: COVID-19 samples collected from the United States, Italy and Spain covered acute and convalescent phases. T cells, B-cell-depleted T cells, or PBMCs provided the cDNA or gDNA that served as material.

Cohorts were based on clinical histories the participants reported. Measured with immunoSEQ multiplex PCR; TCRdb has only the in-frame clones, and not every one. In the table there are about 210,000 clones, 65% to 90% of which are singletons. The source material was PBMCs or T cells enriched from blood (not recorded which). The source is a woman aged 25 to 39 who had been exposed to COVID-19.

CDR3 DNA: TGTGCCAGCAGTGGGACTAGCAAAGAGACCCAGTACTTC. This encodes CASSGTSKETQYF. This chain uses TRBV2 with TRBJ2-5; TRBD2 matches 8 bases. The CDR3 totals 13 residues. Trimming cost V 4 bases and J 3 bases; bases outside gene matches: 1. Germline V gene sequence: CDR1 SNHLY, CDR2 FYNNEI.